The present TCR beta chain was sequenced within a study of regulatory T cells in long-lasting Graves disease. Building the TCR beta libraries relied on iRepertoire HTBI primers, and CDR3 regions underwent Arm-PCR. TCRdb processed the multiplex PCR reads anew with MiXCR; each CDR3 protein has one entry. The table records 250,000 to 300,000 distinct CDR3 sequences, about 20% of them present only once. Regarding time point: newly diagnosed GD, antithyroid drugs for less than 3 months. There was RNA extracted from PBMCs, and the TCR library was made from it. This clonotype was seen repeatedly, ten times or more. Germline CDR1 and CDR2: DFQATT and SNEGSKA (reference sequence). The V gene end was trimmed by 1 base and the J gene end by 10 bases; junction bases not matched to a gene: 11. The length of the CDR3 is 15 residues. These sequences were also reported in another study, on T cells in Graves' hyperthyroidism and ophthalmopathy.

The sequenced sample was peripheral blood mononuclear cells (PBMCs), obtained at new diagnosis, from a patient treated with antithyroid drugs. This TCR derives from a woman aged 25-40 years with Graves disease. The chain employs TRBV20-1 and TRBJ2-1; 9 positions match TRBD1. The CDR3: CSARVGQGYFGEQFF. DNA for the CDR3: TGCAGTGCTAGAGTGGGACAGGGTTATTTCGGGGAGCAGTTCTTC.